Shown below are 9 T cell receptor beta chains from a single sample sequenced in a study of CD8 T cells in Susac syndrome. Reverse transcription of roughly 0.45 to 1 ug RNA was performed with random hexamers. Each CDR3 protein gets one entry after TCRdb re-called the immunoSEQ multiplex PCR reads with MiXCR. This sample has approximately 280,000 distinct CDR3 sequences, with 85% found just once. The sequencing sample was made of CD8+ T cells from PBMCs. The receptors stem from a human donor with multiple sclerosis.

This chain links TRBV6-1 with TRBJ2-1, with 8 bases aligning to TRBD2. The CDR3 is made up of 14 amino acids. Per the germline V gene, CDR1 is MNHNS and CDR2 is SASEGT. With 4 bases clipped from V and 7 bases from J, the junction kept 6 bases outside the gene matches. CDR3: CASSGTSQWNEQFF. Here the CDR3 DNA reads TGTGCCAGCAGTGGGACTAGCCAGTGGAATGAGCAGTTCTTC.

This chain connects TRBV2 to TRBJ2-7; no clear D gene. V lost 0 bases and J lost 2, with 14 bases in between. Germline CDR1 reads SNHLY; CDR2 reads FYNNEI. The length of the CDR3 is 16 residues. The CDR3 DNA follows: TGTGCCAGCAGTGAAGCTGGCCCCCCGGGCACCTACGAGCAGTACTTC. Amino acids: CASSEAGPPGTYEQYF. Filled out from reference TRBV2 and TRBJ2-7, the complete variable domain reads EPEVTQTPSHQVTQMGQEVILRCVPISNHLYFYWYRQILGQKVEFLVSFYNNEISEKSEIFDDQFSVERPDGSNFTLKIRSTKLEDSAMYFCASSEAGPPGTYEQYFGPGTRLTVT.

This rearrangement joins TRBV7-9 to TRBJ2-1; D remains ambiguous. Germline-derived CDR1 and CDR2 are SEHNR and FQNEAQ (reference sequence). The CDR3 consists of 16 residues. V shed 3 bases and J shed 0 bases, with 12 bases lying between them. The CDR3 DNA reads as TGTGCCAGCAGCTTCCCTGGTCGAAGCTCCTACAATGAGCAGTTCTTC. Translating it yields CASSFPGRSSYNEQFF.

The V call is TRBV3-1, the J call TRBJ1-2; D is unresolved. The CDR3 contains 15 residues. V lost 0 bases and J lost 6, with 14 bases in between. The germline CDR1 and CDR2 sequences are LGHDT and YNNKEL (reference sequence). The DNA for the CDR3 is TGTGCCAGCAGCCAAGAATGGTCCAACGTCAATGGCTACACCTTC. Encoded protein: CASSQEWSNVNGYTF.

This clonotype occurred once. The chain combines TRBV7-2 with TRBJ1-2; no clear D gene. The CDR3 contains 13 residues. Germline CDR1 and CDR2: SGHTA and FQGNSA. V lost 4 bases and J 4 bases, leaving 10 bases between the germline ends. In DNA, the CDR3 is TGTGCCAGCAGCTCCGGACCGGTCTATGGCTACACCTTC. Amino acid sequence: CASSSGPVYGYTF.

This rearrangement joins TRBV15 to TRBJ2-5, with TRBD1 identical over 7 bases. After removal of 4 bases from V and 2 bases from J, the junction contained 7 bases not matched to a gene. CDR3 length: 15 residues. Germline loops: CDR1 LNHNV, CDR2 YYDKDF (reference sequence). The CDR3 sequence is CATSIGTDSQETQYF. The DNA of the CDR3 is TGTGCCACCAGCATTGGGACAGATAGTCAAGAGACCCAGTACTTC.

J is TRBJ2-7 and V is TRBV29-1, with 9 positions matching TRBD1. CDR1 is SQVTM and CDR2 is ANQGSEA in the germline V gene. V lost 4 bases to trimming and J lost 3 bases; unmatched junction nucleotides: 4. The CDR3 extends over 13 amino acids. CDR3 protein: CSVGSDRGYEQYF. As DNA, the CDR3 is TGCAGCGTTGGATCGGACAGGGGCTACGAGCAGTACTTC.

This rearrangement joins TRBV9 to TRBJ2-3; maybe TRBD2 (6 bases). This CDR3 is built from 17 residues. CDR1 is SGDLS and CDR2 is YYNGEE in the germline V gene. With 4 bases removed from V and 4 bases from J, the gap between germline ends came to 22 bases. CDR3 sequence reads: CASSLNPSAVDPDTQYF. CDR3 DNA sequence: TGTGCCAGCAGCCTCAATCCTAGCGCCGTCGACCCAGATACGCAGTATTTT.

The count of this clonotype is one. The gene calls are TRBV5-8 and TRBJ2-7; perhaps TRBD2 as D (6 bases). The CDR3 runs 18 residues. V was cut by 6 bases and J by 3 bases, with 28 bases left in between. Germline loops: CDR1 SGHTS, CDR2 YDEGEE. The CDR3: CASTPLTPPGSTVYEQYF. The CDR3, as DNA: TGTGCCAGCACCCCTTTGACCCCCCCCGGGAGTACAGTCTACGAGCAGTACTTC. Looking up the rest from reference TRBV5-8 and TRBJ2-7 gives the full variable domain: EAGVTQSPTHLIKTRGQQATLRCSPISGHTSVYWYQQALGLGLQFLLWYDEGEERNRGNFPPRFSGRQFPNYSSELNVNALELEDSALYLCASTPLTPPGSTVYEQYFGPGTRLTVT.